This T cell receptor (beta chain) was captured by sequencing in a study of blood T cells in healthy people across ages. This clonotype was observed a handful of times. The authors ran a second PCR of about 7 to 11 cycles using a sample-barcoded 5' primer and a J-beta primer mix. MiXCR, applied by TCRdb to the 5' RACE reads, yields one record per CDR3 protein. Counted here are 850,000 to 1,100,000 distinct CDR3 sequences, 35% to 45% occurring once; the ten biggest clones make up around 12%. V was clipped by 4 bases and J by 6 bases; unmatched bases: 6. This CDR3 has 16 residues. Germline V gene sequence: CDR1 SGDLS, CDR2 YYNGEE.

Sequenced: blood. This receptor was identified in a man between 18 and 35 years old in good health. The rearrangement links TRBV9 to TRBJ2-2; TRBD2 aligns across 13 bases. The CDR3 sequence: CASSPWTSGGAGELFF. CDR3 coding DNA: TGTGCCAGCAGCCCTTGGACTAGCGGGGGTGCCGGGGAGCTGTTTTTT.